The 16 T cell receptor beta chains below were found in one sample sequenced in a study of high-grade serous ovarian cancer treatment subgroups. The tumor samples were collected prior to definitive surgery or chemotherapy. The assay was immunoSEQ multiplex PCR, and TCRdb's table has in-frame clones only and misses some. This sample yields some 20,000 clones, of which roughly 80% are seen a single time; approximately 6.4% belongs to the top ten. Source material: tumor tissue. The receptors shown here come from a human donor with high-grade serous ovarian cancer.

This clone showed up just once. The chain links TRBV29-1 to TRBJ1-3; D is possibly TRBD1 (5 bases). Trimming left V 2 bases short and J 2 bases short, with 13 bases between. CDR3 length: 15 amino acids. The germline gives CDR1 SQVTM, CDR2 ANQGSEA. The CDR3 DNA sequence: TGCAGCGTTGAATGGTGGGGGGACGCTGGAAACACCATATATTTT. Translating it yields CSVEWWGDAGNTIYF.

The J gene is TRBJ1-3, the V gene TRBV15; 7 nucleotides agree with TRBD1. The CDR3 is 18 residues long. The V gene end was trimmed by 0 bases and the J gene end by 1 base; junction bases not matched to a gene: 9. The germline V gene encodes CDR1 LNHNV and CDR2 YYDKDF (reference sequence). CDR3 in amino acids: CATSRDKWTGFSGNTIYF. The CDR3 nucleotides read TGTGCCACCAGCAGAGATAAGTGGACAGGTTTTTCTGGAAACACCATATATTTT. The full variable domain, its missing parts supplied by reference TRBV15 and TRBJ1-3, is DAMVIQNPRYQVTQFGKPVTLSCSQTLNHNVMYWYQQKSSQAPKLLFHYYDKDFNNEADTPDNFQSRRPNTSFCFLDIRSPGLGDTAMYLCATSRDKWTGFSGNTIYFGEGSWLTVV.

This clone was counted once. V gene TRBV7-9 combines with J gene TRBJ2-5; maybe TRBD2 (6 bases). Trimming pared 3 bases from V and 5 bases from J, leaving 10 bases between. Germline V gene sequence: CDR1 SEHNR, CDR2 FQNEAQ (reference sequence). This CDR3 is 13 amino acids long. The CDR3 sequence: CASSLKGGETQYF. Here the CDR3 DNA reads TGTGCCAGCAGCTTGAAGGGAGGCGAGACCCAGTACTTC.

The V call is TRBV7-3, the J call TRBJ2-7; tentative D call: TRBD2 (6 bases). The germline gives CDR1 SGHTA, CDR2 FQGTGA. The germline V and J ends were trimmed by 1 base and 2 bases, with 12 bases remaining between them. The CDR3 runs 15 residues. The CDR3 DNA is TGTGCCAGCAGCTTAATGTCTGGGACTCCCTACGAGCAGTACTTC. This encodes CASSLMSGTPYEQYF.

The chain recombines TRBV30 with TRBJ1-1, with TRBD1 matching over 8 bases. The CDR3 length is 13 residues. The V and J ends lost 0 bases and 7 bases, in that order; junction bases with no gene match: 4. Per the germline V gene, CDR1 is GTSNPN and CDR2 is SVGIG (reference sequence). CDR3 coding DNA: TGTGCCTGGAGTGTGGGGGACAGGAATGAAGCTTTCTTT. Its translation: CAWSVGDRNEAFF.

The rearrangement links TRBV5-1 to TRBJ2-3; D perhaps matches TRBD2 (6 bases). The CDR3 has 15 residues. Germline loops: CDR1 SGHRS, CDR2 YFSETQ. Trimming took 0 bases from V and 2 from J, leaving 10 bases between them. The CDR3 DNA follows: TGCGCCAGCAGCTTGGGGGGACTTACCACAGATACGCAGTATTTT. Encoded protein: CASSLGGLTTDTQYF.

This clone appeared a single time. This rearrangement joins TRBV27 to TRBJ1-1; D might be TRBD1 (5 bases). Per the germline V gene, CDR1 is MNHEY and CDR2 is SMNVEV (reference sequence). The CDR3 is 17 residues long. V lost 1 base, J lost 1 base, and 16 bases lay in between. The CDR3 nucleotides read TGTGCCAGCAGTTTATTGTCACCGGGACGGAGGAACACTGAAGCTTTCTTT. As protein: CASSLLSPGRRNTEAFF.

The J gene is TRBJ2-3, the V gene TRBV6-5; D ambiguous. This CDR3 is 11 amino acids long. Looked up from germline, CDR1 is MNHEY and CDR2 is SVGAGI. V shed 5 bases and J shed 4 bases, with 4 bases lying between them. CDR3 nucleotides: TGTGCCAGCAGTGGGCCAGATACGCAGTATTTT. Residues: CASSGPDTQYF.

The chain links TRBV11-3 to TRBJ2-1; possibly TRBD1 for D (5 bases). V was clipped by 5 bases and J by 6 bases, with 17 bases between them. The CDR3 spans 15 residues. Germline CDR1 SGHNT, CDR2 YENEEA. The CDR3 sequence is CASSPPRYQGNEQFF. The CDR3 DNA is TGTGCCAGCAGCCCCCCCCGATATCAGGGCAATGAGCAGTTCTTC.

V gene TRBV5-1 combines with J gene TRBJ2-3, with D perhaps matching TRBD2 (5 bases). The CDR3 sequence is 14 residues long. V lost 1 base to trimming and J lost 5 bases, with 11 bases between them. Germline CDR1 SGHRS, CDR2 YFSETQ. The CDR3 protein is CASSLTQGGDTQYF. Written as DNA, the CDR3 is TGCGCCAGCAGCTTGACCCAAGGAGGAGATACGCAGTATTTT.

The CDR3 nucleotides are TGTGCCAGCAGTGAAACGCCAGCCCGCGAGCAGTACTTC. Residues: CASSETPAREQYF. This chain joins TRBV6-1 and TRBJ2-7; no clear D gene. Germline-derived CDR1 and CDR2 are MNHNS and SASEGT. CDR3 length equals 13 residues. Trimming cost V 2 bases and J 6 bases, with 11 bases left between them.

The chain carries TRBV28 and TRBJ1-2; D gene ambiguous. V was trimmed by 5 bases and J by 4 bases, leaving 8 bases between them. Per germline, CDR1 MDHEN and CDR2 SYDVKM. CDR3 size: 12 residues. The CDR3 region is CASSTPVYGYTF. The DNA of the CDR3 is TGTGCCAGCAGTACCCCTGTCTATGGCTACACCTTC.

A single count supports this clone. The chain uses TRBV7-2 and TRBJ2-3, with D possibly matching TRBD2 (6 bases). The germline V gene has CDR1 SGHTA and CDR2 FQGNSA. The CDR3 has 16 residues. Trimming removed 5 bases from V and 2 bases from J, with 17 bases in between. CDR3 sequence: CASSPRTTIATDTQYF. In DNA, the CDR3 is TGTGCCAGCAGCCCCCGGACTACGATAGCCACAGATACGCAGTATTTT.

V usage is TRBV6-4 and J usage is TRBJ1-1; D unclear. The CDR3 loop spans 14 amino acids. The germline CDR1 and CDR2 sequences are MRHNA and SNTAGT. Trimming took off 11 bases at V and 1 base at J, with 17 bases between the two ends. CDR3: CAGTASRPNTEAFF. In DNA, the CDR3 is TGTGCCGGCACGGCAAGCAGGCCGAACACTGAAGCTTTCTTT.

The rearrangement links TRBV7-7 to TRBJ2-5; unclear D gene. Trimming cost V 3 bases and J 3 bases, with 8 bases left between them. The CDR3 runs to 13 residues. Germline CDR1 SSHAT, CDR2 FNYEAQ (reference sequence). CDR3 DNA: TGTGCCAGCAGCTTGACCAGCGAAGAGACCCAGTACTTC. It encodes CASSLTSEETQYF. Full variable domain (outside the CDR3, taken from reference TRBV7-7 and TRBJ2-5): GAGVSQSPRYKVTKRGQDVTLRCDPISSHATLYWYQQALGQGPEFLTYFNYEAQPDKSGLPSDRFSAERPEGSISTLTIQRTEQRDSAMYRCASSLTSEETQYFGPGTRLLVL.

J is TRBJ2-7 and V is TRBV4-2; TRBD2 matches 9 bases. The J segment lost 2 bases and the V segment lost 1 base, leaving 6 bases of the junction unmatched. The CDR3 has 16 amino acids. CDR1 LGHNA and CDR2 YNFKEQ come from the germline V gene. CDR3 sequence (DNA): TGTGCCAGCAGCCAAGTTGTGACTAGCGGAACCTACGAGCAGTACTTC. It encodes CASSQVVTSGTYEQYF.